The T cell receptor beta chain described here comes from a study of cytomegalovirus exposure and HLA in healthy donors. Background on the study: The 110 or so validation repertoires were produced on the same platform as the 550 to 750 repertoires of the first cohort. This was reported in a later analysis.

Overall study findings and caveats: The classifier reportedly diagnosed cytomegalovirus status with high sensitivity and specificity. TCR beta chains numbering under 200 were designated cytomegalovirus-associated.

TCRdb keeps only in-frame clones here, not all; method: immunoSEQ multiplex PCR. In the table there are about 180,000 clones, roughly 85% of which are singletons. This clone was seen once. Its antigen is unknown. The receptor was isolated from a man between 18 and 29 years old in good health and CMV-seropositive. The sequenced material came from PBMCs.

The CDR3 sequence is CASSRYGLQSNQPQHF. The CDR3 coding sequence is TGTGCCAGCAGTCGTTATGGGCTCCAGAGCAATCAGCCCCAGCATTTT. V usage is TRBV2 and J usage is TRBJ1-5; D ambiguous. Looked up from germline, CDR1 is SNHLY and CDR2 is FYNNEI. V was cut by 5 bases and J by 1 base, with 15 bases left in between. This CDR3 has 16 amino acids.